This is a list of T cell receptor beta chains from one sample in a study of T cell changes during pregnancy in multiple sclerosis. Method: immunoSEQ multiplex PCR; TCRdb's copy keeps in-frame clones and lacks some. The sample has 30,000 to 45,000 clones; approximately 90% are singletons. This specimen consisted of CD8+ T cells from peripheral blood mononuclear cells, obtained in the third trimester of pregnancy. These receptors were collected from a female donor with multiple sclerosis, enrolled in a pregnancy study. The CDR3 runs from the conserved cysteine through the conserved F or W. D genes are given only for firm matches. Size tells how often a clone was seen (once, few, many) or the class of an expanded clone, and some rows leave it out.

d_call: -
v_call: TRBV29-1
j_call: TRBJ1-2
clone_size: -
cdr3_nt: TGCAGCGTGGGGGCGAAACATGGCTACACCTTC
cdr3_aa: CSVGAKHGYTF

d_call: -
v_call: TRBV7-9
j_call: TRBJ2-1
clone_size: -
cdr3_nt: TGTGCCAGCAGCTTAATAGGAACTAGCTCCTACAATGAGCAGTTCTTC
cdr3_aa: CASSLIGTSSYNEQFF

d_call: -
v_call: TRBV7-8
j_call: TRBJ1-6
clone_size: few
cdr3_nt: TGTGCCAGCAGCCGTTCGGAGGGGAATTCACCCCTCCACTTT
cdr3_aa: CASSRSEGNSPLHF

d_call: -
v_call: TRBV2
j_call: TRBJ1-1
clone_size: -
cdr3_nt: TGTGCCAGCAGGCCTAGGGGTATGGTGAACACTGAAGCTTTCTTT
cdr3_aa: CASRPRGMVNTEAFF

d_call: TRBD1
v_call: TRBV7-9
j_call: TRBJ1-2
clone_size: -
cdr3_nt: TGTGCCAGCAGTTTTGAAGACAGGGGACACTATGGCTACACCTTC
cdr3_aa: CASSFEDRGHYGYTF

d_call: TRBD1
v_call: TRBV27
j_call: TRBJ2-7
clone_size: -
cdr3_nt: TGTGCCAGCAGTTCACAGGGGGCCCACGAGCAGTACTTC
cdr3_aa: CASSSQGAHEQYF

d_call: -
v_call: TRBV30
j_call: TRBJ2-1
clone_size: -
cdr3_nt: TGTGCCTGGAGTGCGGGAACGGGCAATGAGCAGTTCTTC
cdr3_aa: CAWSAGTGNEQFF

d_call: TRBD1
v_call: TRBV27
j_call: TRBJ1-6
clone_size: -
cdr3_nt: TGTGCCAGCAGCCCGGGACAGGGGCTTAATTCACCCCTCCACTTT
cdr3_aa: CASSPGQGLNSPLHF

d_call: -
v_call: TRBV19
j_call: TRBJ1-5
clone_size: -
cdr3_nt: TGTGCCAGTAGCGCGGAAGTTAGCAATCAGCCCCAGCATTTT
cdr3_aa: CASSAEVSNQPQHF

d_call: TRBD2
v_call: TRBV6-1
j_call: TRBJ2-7
clone_size: -
cdr3_nt: TGTGCCAGCACCTTAATAGCGGGACGTAGCTACGAGCAGTACTTC
cdr3_aa: CASTLIAGRSYEQYF

d_call: -
v_call: TRBV21-1
j_call: TRBJ1-5
clone_size: -
cdr3_nt: TGTGCCAGCAGCAAAAGGCTTGGGACAGGGCCCGATCAGCCCCAGCATTTT
cdr3_aa: CASSKRLGTGPDQPQHF

d_call: TRBD1
v_call: TRBV10-2
j_call: TRBJ1-2
clone_size: -
cdr3_nt: TGCGCCAGCAGGGCAGGGGGTAGCTATGGCTACACCTTC
cdr3_aa: CASRAGGSYGYTF

d_call: TRBD1
v_call: TRBV5-6
j_call: TRBJ1-1
clone_size: -
cdr3_nt: TGTGCCAGCAGCACCGGACAGGGGGCAGGAACTGAAGCTTTCTTT
cdr3_aa: CASSTGQGAGTEAFF

d_call: -
v_call: TRBV7-6
j_call: TRBJ1-5
clone_size: -
cdr3_nt: TGTGCCAGCAGCTTAGAACGTTCAGGGAGCAATCAGCCCCAGCATTTT
cdr3_aa: CASSLERSGSNQPQHF

d_call: -
v_call: TRBV7-9
j_call: TRBJ1-1
clone_size: -
cdr3_nt: TGTGCCAGCAGCGTCGCGGGAAGGTTATTAGGCACTGAAGCTTTCTTT
cdr3_aa: CASSVAGRLLGTEAFF

d_call: TRBD1
v_call: TRBV10-1
j_call: TRBJ1-1
clone_size: -
cdr3_nt: TGCGCCAGCGGTGGACAGGCTGAAGCTTTCTTT
cdr3_aa: CASGGQAEAFF

d_call: TRBD2
v_call: TRBV27
j_call: TRBJ2-3
clone_size: -
cdr3_nt: TGTGCCAGCAGTTCCGGGACTAGCGGGAGGAGGGGAGATACGCAGTATTTT
cdr3_aa: CASSSGTSGRRGDTQYF

d_call: TRBD1
v_call: TRBV5-6
j_call: TRBJ2-7
clone_size: -
cdr3_nt: TGTGCCAGCAGCTTAGCCGGGACAGGGGCCTACGAGCAGTACTTC
cdr3_aa: CASSLAGTGAYEQYF

d_call: -
v_call: TRBV2
j_call: TRBJ1-1
clone_size: -
cdr3_nt: TGTGCCAGCAGTGCCTCGGGAGAGATGAACACTGAAGCTTTCTTT
cdr3_aa: CASSASGEMNTEAFF

d_call: -
v_call: TRBV27
j_call: TRBJ1-2
clone_size: -
cdr3_nt: TGTGCCAGCAGTTTATCCGGGGACTATGGCTACACCTTC
cdr3_aa: CASSLSGDYGYTF

d_call: -
v_call: TRBV6-5
j_call: TRBJ1-1
clone_size: few
cdr3_nt: TGTGCCAGCAGTACCCCCGGAGGCGTCACTGAAGCTTTCTTT
cdr3_aa: CASSTPGGVTEAFF

d_call: TRBD1
v_call: TRBV6-5
j_call: TRBJ2-7
clone_size: once
cdr3_nt: TGTGCCAGCAGTTTAGGCCCTAACAGGGGGCCCTACGAGCAGTACTTC
cdr3_aa: CASSLGPNRGPYEQYF

d_call: -
v_call: TRBV11-2
j_call: TRBJ1-1
clone_size: -
cdr3_nt: TGTGCCAGCAGCTTAGTGGAGTTTCTGAACACTGAAGCTTTCTTT
cdr3_aa: CASSLVEFLNTEAFF

d_call: TRBD1
v_call: TRBV2
j_call: TRBJ2-7
clone_size: -
cdr3_nt: TGTGCCAGCAGTGACGCTCAGGGGGCTGGCGAGCAGTACTTC
cdr3_aa: CASSDAQGAGEQYF

d_call: TRBD2
v_call: TRBV7-9
j_call: TRBJ2-7
clone_size: -
cdr3_nt: TGTGCCAGCAGCCCCACCTTGACCCTAGCGGGTACCTACGAGCAGTACTTC
cdr3_aa: CASSPTLTLAGTYEQYF

d_call: -
v_call: TRBV6-1
j_call: TRBJ2-3
clone_size: -
cdr3_nt: TGTGCCAGCAGTCTGAGGGTACTAAGCACAGATACGCAGTATTTT
cdr3_aa: CASSLRVLSTDTQYF

d_call: TRBD1
v_call: TRBV6-1
j_call: TRBJ2-7
clone_size: -
cdr3_nt: TGTGCCAGCAGCACGGGACAGGGGGCTCCTTGGGAGCAGTACTTC
cdr3_aa: CASSTGQGAPWEQYF

d_call: TRBD2
v_call: TRBV7-7
j_call: TRBJ2-1
clone_size: once
cdr3_nt: TGTGCCAGCAGCGATGGTAGCGGGCTTTACAATGAGCAGTTCTTC
cdr3_aa: CASSDGSGLYNEQFF

d_call: -
v_call: TRBV5-1
j_call: TRBJ1-1
clone_size: -
cdr3_nt: TGCGCCAGCAGCCCCTCGGGAGACACTGAAGCTTTCTTT
cdr3_aa: CASSPSGDTEAFF

d_call: TRBD1
v_call: TRBV6-5
j_call: TRBJ1-5
clone_size: -
cdr3_nt: TGTGCCAGCAGCTCCAGACAGGGGTTGCAGCCCCAGCATTTT
cdr3_aa: CASSSRQGLQPQHF

d_call: -
v_call: TRBV4-3
j_call: TRBJ2-7
clone_size: once
cdr3_nt: TGCGCCAGCAGCCAGGACAGTGACGCAGAGCAGTACTTC
cdr3_aa: CASSQDSDAEQYF

d_call: -
v_call: TRBV6-1
j_call: TRBJ1-1
clone_size: once
cdr3_nt: TGTGCCAGCAGACTAGGACAAGCTTTCTTT
cdr3_aa: CASRLGQAFF

d_call: -
v_call: TRBV29-1
j_call: TRBJ2-1
clone_size: -
cdr3_nt: TGCAGCGTTCAAGAGCAGTTCTTC
cdr3_aa: CSVQEQFF

d_call: TRBD2
v_call: TRBV27
j_call: TRBJ2-7
clone_size: -
cdr3_nt: TGTGCCAGCAGCCCCCAGCCTAGCGGGCTCGAGCAGTACTTC
cdr3_aa: CASSPQPSGLEQYF

d_call: -
v_call: TRBV5-5
j_call: TRBJ1-1
clone_size: -
cdr3_nt: TGTGCCAGCAGCTTGGTTCTGGGGCCTGAAGCTTTCTTT
cdr3_aa: CASSLVLGPEAFF

d_call: TRBD1
v_call: TRBV5-6
j_call: TRBJ2-7
clone_size: -
cdr3_nt: TGTGCCAGCAGGGGACAGGGAACCTACGAGCAGTACTTC
cdr3_aa: CASRGQGTYEQYF

d_call: -
v_call: TRBV5-6
j_call: TRBJ1-2
clone_size: -
cdr3_nt: TGTGCCAGCAGCTTGGCACAGGGTGGCTATGGCTACACCTTC
cdr3_aa: CASSLAQGGYGYTF

d_call: -
v_call: TRBV5-1
j_call: TRBJ1-2
clone_size: -
cdr3_nt: TGCGCCAGCAGCTCCGGTATGGGCTACACCTTC
cdr3_aa: CASSSGMGYTF

d_call: TRBD1
v_call: TRBV29-1
j_call: TRBJ2-7
clone_size: -
cdr3_nt: TGCAGCGTTGAAACGGGACAGGAGAACTACGAGCAGTACTTC
cdr3_aa: CSVETGQENYEQYF

d_call: TRBD1
v_call: TRBV7-9
j_call: TRBJ2-5
clone_size: -
cdr3_nt: TGTGCCAGCAGCCAGGGACAGGGAAAAGAGACCCAGTACTTC
cdr3_aa: CASSQGQGKETQYF

d_call: TRBD2
v_call: TRBV29-1
j_call: TRBJ2-5
clone_size: once
cdr3_nt: TGCAGCGTTGACCCCGGGACTAGCGGGAGGGGAGAGACCCAGTACTTC
cdr3_aa: CSVDPGTSGRGETQYF

d_call: -
v_call: TRBV27
j_call: TRBJ2-7
clone_size: -
cdr3_nt: TGTGCCACCAGACCAGCAGGCTTGAGCTCCTACGAGCAGTACTTC
cdr3_aa: CATRPAGLSSYEQYF

d_call: -
v_call: TRBV4-2
j_call: TRBJ2-7
clone_size: -
cdr3_nt: TGTGCCAGCAGCCAAGATTTCGGGGACAAGACCTACGAGCAGTACTTC
cdr3_aa: CASSQDFGDKTYEQYF

d_call: TRBD1
v_call: TRBV28
j_call: TRBJ2-7
clone_size: -
cdr3_nt: TGTGCCAGCAGCCCTACAGGGGGCCCATCCTACGAGCAGTACTTC
cdr3_aa: CASSPTGGPSYEQYF